The rows below give T cell receptor beta chains drawn from one sample of a study of blood T cell repertoires in COVID-19. TCRdb's table, derived via immunoSEQ multiplex PCR, lists solely in-frame clones and lacks some. The sample gives 77,000 or so clones, about 83% of which show up once; approximately 7% is in the top ten. Material for sequencing was peripheral blood. All receptors come from a man aged 30-40 years with COVID-19, enrolled during active disease. Both conserved end residues are part of each CDR3. Each record gives: V gene, D gene, clone size, CDR3 length, J gene, CDR3 protein, CDR3 DNA. D genes are given only for firm matches. A clone size is listed for some rows: how often the clone was seen (once, few, many), or a class if it is expanded.

V: TRBV28
D: .
size: few
length: 17
J: TRBJ2-5
CDR3: CASQSIRAGGYQETQYF
DNA: TGTGCCAGCCAAAGCATTCGGGCAGGGGGGTACCAAGAGACCCAGTACTTC

V: TRBV12-2
D: .
size: .
length: 18
J: TRBJ2-1
CDR3: CASRSPAFTSGGYNEQFF
DNA: TGTGCAAGTCGCTCCCCGGCCTTCACTAGCGGGGGCTACAATGAGCAGTTCTTC

V: TRBV2
D: .
size: .
length: 16
J: TRBJ2-5
CDR3: CASSVNSGVVGETQYF
DNA: TGTGCCAGCAGTGTTAACTCGGGGGTCGTAGGAGAGACCCAGTACTTC

V: TRBV19
D: TRBD2
size: .
length: 18
J: TRBJ2-3
CDR3: CASSLGTSGRKAGDTQYF
DNA: TGTGCCAGTAGTCTAGGGACTAGCGGGAGGAAGGCTGGAGATACGCAGTATTTT

V: TRBV2
D: .
size: .
length: 13
J: TRBJ1-2
CDR3: CASNQDRLYGYTF
DNA: TGTGCCAGCAACCAGGACAGACTCTATGGCTACACCTTC

V: TRBV11-2
D: TRBD1
size: .
length: 14
J: TRBJ1-4
CDR3: CASSRQGLREKLFF
DNA: TGTGCCAGCAGCAGACAGGGTCTAAGGGAAAAACTGTTTTTT

V: TRBV7-9
D: .
size: .
length: 15
J: TRBJ1-1
CDR3: CASSTHRVIDTEAFF
DNA: TGTGCCAGCAGCACCCACCGGGTTATAGACACTGAAGCTTTCTTT

V: TRBV9
D: TRBD2
size: .
length: 13
J: TRBJ2-3
CDR3: CASRRDYTDTQYF
DNA: TGTGCCAGCCGGAGGGACTACACAGATACGCAGTATTTT

V: TRBV4-1
D: .
size: .
length: 16
J: TRBJ2-3
CDR3: CASSHPEEGGPDTQYF
DNA: TGCGCCAGCAGCCACCCTGAAGAGGGGGGGCCAGATACGCAGTATTTT

V: TRBV5-1
D: TRBD1
size: .
length: 15
J: TRBJ2-3
CDR3: CASSSRTGGTDTQYF
DNA: TGCGCCAGCAGCTCCCGGACAGGGGGCACAGATACGCAGTATTTT

V: TRBV24-1
D: .
size: .
length: 17
J: TRBJ2-4
CDR3: CATSPPRAVLAKNIQYF
DNA: TGTGCCACCAGTCCCCCGCGGGCAGTCCTAGCCAAAAACATTCAGTACTTC

V: TRBV6-6
D: .
size: .
length: 14
J: TRBJ1-1
CDR3: CASSYFGEDTEAFF
DNA: TGTGCCAGCAGTTACTTTGGGGAGGACACTGAAGCTTTCTTT

V: TRBV21-1
D: .
size: .
length: 17
J: TRBJ2-7
CDR3: CASSVGPWTSGGPCRYF
DNA: TGTGCCAGCAGCGTGGGACCCTGGACATCAGGGGGCCCTTGTCGGTACTTC

V: TRBV7-9
D: .
size: .
length: 14
J: TRBJ1-6
CDR3: CASSERGGTSPLHF
DNA: TGTGCCAGCAGCGAGAGGGGGGGTACTTCACCCCTCCACTTT

V: TRBV24-1
D: TRBD1
size: .
length: 15
J: TRBJ1-2
CDR3: CATSDQTGGNYGYTF
DNA: TGTGCCACCAGTGACCAGACAGGGGGCAACTATGGCTACACCTTC

V: TRBV6-4
D: .
size: few
length: 20
J: TRBJ1-5
CDR3: CASSTGVSIPMVYSNQPQHF
DNA: TGTGCCAGCAGCACCGGGGTCTCGATCCCTATGGTATATAGCAATCAGCCCCAGCATTTT

V: TRBV4-3
D: .
size: many
length: 16
J: TRBJ2-2
CDR3: CASSPLGASNTGELFF
DNA: TGCGCCAGCAGCCCACTTGGGGCTTCGAACACCGGGGAGCTGTTTTTT

V: TRBV2
D: .
size: .
length: 16
J: TRBJ1-1
CDR3: CAGKTFLRVMNTEAFF
DNA: TGTGCCGGAAAAACGTTTTTACGGGTGATGAACACTGAAGCTTTCTTT

V: TRBV28
D: .
size: few
length: 17
J: TRBJ1-2
CDR3: CASRLQNGGEANYGYTF
DNA: TGTGCCAGCAGACTACAAAATGGGGGGGAAGCTAACTATGGCTACACCTTC

V: TRBV7-9
D: TRBD1
size: .
length: 16
J: TRBJ1-2
CDR3: CASSRAGGNRGDGYTF
DNA: TGTGCCAGCAGCCGGGCCGGCGGTAACAGGGGAGACGGCTACACCTTC

V: TRBV29-1
D: .
size: .
length: 12
J: TRBJ2-7
CDR3: CSVGQAFDEQYF
DNA: TGCAGCGTTGGACAGGCGTTTGACGAGCAGTACTTC

V: TRBV27
D: TRBD1
size: .
length: 16
J: TRBJ1-6
CDR3: CASSFGWDSLNSPLHF
DNA: TGTGCCAGCAGTTTCGGGTGGGACAGTCTTAATTCACCCCTCCACTTT

V: TRBV6-5
D: .
size: .
length: 14
J: TRBJ1-4
CDR3: CASRRGGTDEKLFF
DNA: TGTGCCAGCAGGAGGGGGGGGACGGATGAAAAACTGTTTTTT

V: TRBV12-3/TRBV12-4
D: .
size: once
length: 13
J: TRBJ2-7
CDR3: CASNRASSYEQYF
DNA: TGTGCCAGCAACAGGGCGAGCTCCTACGAGCAGTACTTC

V: TRBV28
D: .
size: .
length: 16
J: TRBJ2-3
CDR3: CASTLTLAAGADTQYF
DNA: TGTGCCAGCACCCTAACGCTAGCTGCTGGGGCAGATACGCAGTATTTT

V: TRBV7-2
D: .
size: .
length: 15
J: TRBJ2-5
CDR3: CASSLRRTTQETQYF
DNA: TGTGCCAGCAGCCTAAGACGGACAACCCAAGAGACCCAGTACTTC

V: TRBV6-5
D: .
size: .
length: 15
J: TRBJ2-4
CDR3: CASSYSREFKNIQYF
DNA: TGTGCCAGCAGTTACTCTAGGGAGTTCAAAAACATTCAGTACTTC

V: TRBV2
D: .
size: .
length: 14
J: TRBJ2-1
CDR3: CASSGPSSYNEQFF
DNA: TGTGCCAGCAGTGGTCCGAGCTCCTACAATGAGCAGTTCTTC

V: TRBV27
D: .
size: .
length: 16
J: TRBJ2-1
CDR3: CASSLIARGTYNEQFF
DNA: TGTGCCAGCAGTTTAATAGCGCGCGGTACTTACAATGAGCAGTTCTTC

V: TRBV4-2
D: .
size: .
length: 17
J: TRBJ2-2
CDR3: CASSQVTTGGYIGELFF
DNA: TGTGCCAGCAGCCAAGTGACGACCGGAGGGTATATCGGGGAGCTGTTTTTT

V: TRBV6-5
D: .
size: .
length: 14
J: TRBJ2-2
CDR3: CASISSTNTGELFF
DNA: TGTGCCAGCATTTCTTCTACTAACACCGGGGAGCTGTTTTTT

V: TRBV5-5
D: .
size: .
length: 12
J: TRBJ1-5
CDR3: CASSLGLRGQHF
DNA: TGTGCCAGCAGCTTGGGACTCAGGGGCCAGCATTTT

V: TRBV6-4
D: .
size: .
length: 13
J: TRBJ2-1
CDR3: CASSDSDNNEQFF
DNA: TGTGCCAGCAGTGACTCGGACAACAATGAGCAGTTCTTC

V: TRBV6-5
D: TRBD1
size: once
length: 14
J: TRBJ1-6
CDR3: CATGQGAYNSPLHF
DNA: TGTGCCACCGGACAGGGCGCCTATAATTCACCCCTCCACTTT

V: TRBV7-3
D: TRBD2
size: .
length: 15
J: TRBJ2-1
CDR3: CASSLIAGGPDEQFF
DNA: TGTGCCAGCAGCTTAATAGCGGGAGGGCCGGATGAGCAGTTCTTC

V: TRBV11-2
D: TRBD1
size: .
length: 13
J: TRBJ1-1
CDR3: CASSQGVNTEAFF
DNA: TGTGCCAGCAGTCAGGGGGTAAACACTGAAGCTTTCTTT

V: TRBV5-1
D: TRBD1
size: .
length: 16
J: TRBJ1-1
CDR3: CASSFLGTGGRTEAFF
DNA: TGCGCCAGCAGCTTCTTAGGGACAGGGGGCAGGACTGAAGCTTTCTTT

V: TRBV24-1
D: TRBD1
size: .
length: 15
J: TRBJ2-7
CDR3: CATSVSGQGADEQYF
DNA: TGTGCCACCAGTGTCTCGGGACAGGGGGCGGACGAGCAGTACTTC

V: TRBV5-5
D: TRBD2
size: .
length: 16
J: TRBJ2-2
CDR3: CASSLSVREVPGELFF
DNA: TGTGCCAGCAGCTTGTCGGTTCGGGAGGTGCCCGGGGAGCTGTTTTTT

V: TRBV19
D: .
size: .
length: 12
J: TRBJ1-1
CDR3: CASRDSYTEAFF
DNA: TGTGCCAGTAGGGACAGTTACACTGAAGCTTTCTTT

V: TRBV10-3
D: .
size: .
length: 14
J: TRBJ2-3
CDR3: CAISDRGGTDTQYF
DNA: TGTGCCATCAGTGACAGGGGGGGCACAGATACGCAGTATTTT

V: TRBV13
D: .
size: .
length: 14
J: TRBJ2-1
CDR3: CASSLGGLSNEQFF
DNA: TGTGCCAGCAGCTTAGGCGGGTTAAGCAATGAGCAGTTCTTC

V: TRBV6-1
D: .
size: .
length: 15
J: TRBJ1-2
CDR3: CASSEPAGTNYGYTF
DNA: TGTGCCAGCAGTGAACCCGCAGGTACTAACTATGGCTACACCTTC

V: TRBV11-2
D: .
size: .
length: 13
J: TRBJ1-1
CDR3: CASSLDQAGEAFF
DNA: TGTGCCAGCAGCTTAGATCAGGCTGGGGAAGCTTTCTTT

V: TRBV6-1
D: .
size: .
length: 14
J: TRBJ2-5
CDR3: CASSEGSGQETQYF
DNA: TGTGCCAGCAGTGAAGGATCAGGGCAAGAGACCCAGTACTTC

V: TRBV12-5
D: TRBD2
size: .
length: 18
J: TRBJ2-2
CDR3: CASGLAQLAGGPAGELFF
DNA: TGTGCTAGTGGTTTGGCCCAACTAGCGGGAGGGCCAGCCGGGGAGCTGTTTTTT

V: TRBV28
D: TRBD2
size: .
length: 14
J: TRBJ2-1
CDR3: CASRSGRANNEQFF
DNA: TGTGCCAGCAGAAGCGGGAGGGCCAACAATGAGCAGTTCTTC

V: TRBV27
D: TRBD1
size: .
length: 15
J: TRBJ1-2
CDR3: CASSVTGGGAYGYTF
DNA: TGTGCCAGCAGTGTTACAGGGGGCGGCGCCTATGGCTACACCTTC

V: TRBV28
D: TRBD1
size: .
length: 17
J: TRBJ1-5
CDR3: CASYRDRGPYSNQPQHF
DNA: TGTGCCAGCTACCGGGACAGGGGCCCTTATAGCAATCAGCCCCAGCATTTT

V: TRBV9
D: .
size: .
length: 14
J: TRBJ1-4
CDR3: CASSVAQGSEKLFF
DNA: TGTGCCAGCAGCGTAGCTCAGGGGAGTGAAAAACTGTTTTTT

V: TRBV5-1
D: TRBD2
size: .
length: 16
J: TRBJ2-1
CDR3: CASSLAAGGAYNEQFF
DNA: TGCGCCAGCAGCTTGGCCGCGGGGGGCGCCTACAATGAGCAGTTCTTC

V: TRBV9
D: TRBD1
size: .
length: 16
J: TRBJ1-2
CDR3: CASSVGQGDTNYGYTF
DNA: TGTGCCAGCAGCGTGGGACAGGGCGATACTAACTATGGCTACACCTTC

V: TRBV18
D: TRBD1
size: .
length: 17
J: TRBJ2-1
CDR3: CASSPDLTRQGDNEQFF
DNA: TGTGCCAGCTCACCAGATTTGACGAGACAGGGGGACAATGAGCAGTTCTTC

V: TRBV11-1
D: .
size: .
length: 15
J: TRBJ2-1
CDR3: CASSLAGGPTNEQFF
DNA: TGTGCCAGCAGCTTAGCGGGAGGCCCCACAAATGAGCAGTTCTTC

V: TRBV30
D: .
size: .
length: 19
J: TRBJ2-1
CDR3: CAWSVGRIWHTEGHNEQFF
DNA: TGTGCCTGGAGTGTAGGCAGGATTTGGCATACTGAGGGCCACAATGAGCAGTTCTTC